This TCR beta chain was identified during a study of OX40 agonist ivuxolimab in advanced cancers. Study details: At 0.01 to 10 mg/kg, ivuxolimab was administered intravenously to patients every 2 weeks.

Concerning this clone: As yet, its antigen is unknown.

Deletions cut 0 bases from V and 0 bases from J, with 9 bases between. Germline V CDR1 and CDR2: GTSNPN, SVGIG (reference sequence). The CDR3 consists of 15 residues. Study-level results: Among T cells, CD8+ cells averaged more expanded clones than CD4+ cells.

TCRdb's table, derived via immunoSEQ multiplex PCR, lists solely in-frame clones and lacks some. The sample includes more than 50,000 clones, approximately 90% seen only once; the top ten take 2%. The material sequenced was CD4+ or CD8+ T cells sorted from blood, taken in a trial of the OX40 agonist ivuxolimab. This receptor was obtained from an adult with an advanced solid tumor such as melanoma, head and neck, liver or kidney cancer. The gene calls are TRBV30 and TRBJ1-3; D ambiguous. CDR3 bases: TGTGCCTGGAGTGTTAACATCCGCTCTGGAAACACCATATATTTT. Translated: CAWSVNIRSGNTIYF.